The rows below give T cell receptor beta chains drawn from one sample of a study of blood T cell repertoires in COVID-19. TCRdb's copy holds only in-frame clones and misses some; the assay was immunoSEQ multiplex PCR. The repertoire holds about 130,000 clones, with 65% to 90% as singletons. The sample consisted of peripheral blood. These receptors originate from a man older than 75 with active or convalescent COVID-19. CDR3s include the opening cysteine and the closing phenylalanine or tryptophan. The D gene is left open where the match is weak. For some rows the clone size is stated as once, few or many, or as a class when expanded; others skip it.

abundance	v_gene	j_gene	d_gene	CDR3nt	CDR3aa
.	TRBV7-2	TRBJ1-1	.	TGTGCCAGCAGCTTAGGCCGTATTAGGGGGACCACTGAAGCTTTCTTT	CASSLGRIRGTTEAFF
.	TRBV6-2/TRBV6-3	TRBJ2-1	TRBD2	TGTGCCAGCAGCTGGACTAGCGGGAGAAATGAGCAGTTCTTC	CASSWTSGRNEQFF
.	TRBV5-8	TRBJ1-1	.	TGTGCCAGCAGCCCTTTCCCGGGCGGGGGCAACACTGAAGCTTTCTTT	CASSPFPGGGNTEAFF
.	TRBV27	TRBJ1-2	.	TGTGCCAGCAGTTTTGGAGGGGTCTATGGCTACACCTTC	CASSFGGVYGYTF
.	TRBV11-2	TRBJ2-5	TRBD1	TGTGCCAGCAGCTACTTCCGGGACAGGGAAGAGACCCAGTACTTC	CASSYFRDREETQYF
.	TRBV5-4	TRBJ2-3	TRBD2	TGTGCCAGCAGCCTGGGACTAGCGGGGGGGGATACGCAGTATTTT	CASSLGLAGGDTQYF
.	TRBV19	TRBJ1-2	.	TGTGCCAGTAGTGATCCCGGGACACTTTATGGCTACACCTTC	CASSDPGTLYGYTF
.	TRBV7-2	TRBJ2-7	.	TGTGCCAGCAGCCAACGAACTCAGAGGCTCACCTACGAGCAGTACTTC	CASSQRTQRLTYEQYF
.	TRBV10-3	TRBJ1-5	TRBD1	TGTGCCATCAGTTGGGGGGACAGGCTTAGCAATCAGCCCCAGCATTTT	CAISWGDRLSNQPQHF
.	TRBV7-9	TRBJ2-1	.	TGTGCCAGCAGCTTAACACAGGGTAGCAATGAGCAGTTCTTC	CASSLTQGSNEQFF
.	TRBV7-2	TRBJ2-2	TRBD2	TGTGCCAGCAGCTTAGACACTAGCGGGAGAGCAGGGGAGCTGTTTTTT	CASSLDTSGRAGELFF
.	TRBV19	TRBJ2-5	TRBD2	TGTGCCAGTAGTCCCAGGACTAGCGGAGAGACCCAGTACTTC	CASSPRTSGETQYF
.	TRBV4-3	TRBJ2-1	TRBD2	TGCGCCAGCAGCCAAAGCCTAGCGGGATTAAATGAGCAGTTCTTC	CASSQSLAGLNEQFF
.	TRBV5-1	TRBJ1-3	.	TGCGCCAGCAGCTTGGCCGGACAGCAAGGAAACACCATATATTTT	CASSLAGQQGNTIYF
once	TRBV7-2	TRBJ2-6	.	TGTGCCAGCACCCAGAGGGGTACAGGGCGCTCTGGGGCCAACGTCCTGACTTTC	CASTQRGTGRSGANVLTF
few	TRBV9	TRBJ2-7	TRBD2	TGTGCCAGCAGCGTAGGTTCTAGCGGGAACTACGAGCAGTACTTC	CASSVGSSGNYEQYF
.	TRBV7-2	TRBJ1-2	.	TGTGCCAGCAGCTTAGAGGCAGGGATGGCTGGCTACACCTTC	CASSLEAGMAGYTF
.	TRBV5-1	TRBJ2-7	.	TGCGCCAGCAGCTTGGGACTAGGTATTGACGAGCAGTACTTC	CASSLGLGIDEQYF
.	TRBV3-1/TRBV3-2	TRBJ1-1	.	TGTGCCAGCAGGGAGTTTGGTGTCACTGAAGCTTTCTTT	CASREFGVTEAFF
.	TRBV4-2	TRBJ2-3	.	TGTGCCAGCAGCCAGACACTAGCTGACGGCACAGATACGCAGTATTTT	CASSQTLADGTDTQYF
.	TRBV5-1	TRBJ1-2	TRBD1	TGCGCCAGCAGCTTGGTGGGACAGGAGAAAGGCTACACCTTC	CASSLVGQEKGYTF
.	TRBV3-1/TRBV3-2	TRBJ1-3	.	TGTGCCAGCACCTCCGTGGCAGTTCGCTCTGGAAACACCATATATTTT	CASTSVAVRSGNTIYF
.	TRBV7-2	TRBJ1-5	TRBD1	TGTGCCAGCATCCTCGAAGCAGGGGGCCTGGGGCGAAATCAGCCCCAGCATTTT	CASILEAGGLGRNQPQHF
once	TRBV7-9	TRBJ1-3	.	TGTGCCAGCAGCTTAGGAGGGACTGGAAACACCATATATTTT	CASSLGGTGNTIYF
few	TRBV30	TRBJ2-7	TRBD1	TGTGCCTGGAACAAAGACAGGGGGCAAGAGCAGTACTTC	CAWNKDRGQEQYF
.	TRBV3-1/TRBV3-2	TRBJ2-5	.	TGTGCCAGCAGCCCCTTGAGCGGGACCCAGTACTTC	CASSPLSGTQYF
.	TRBV4-3	TRBJ1-5	TRBD1	TGCGCCAGCAGCCAAGAATCCAGGACAGGGCGGAAGAGTAGTAGCAATCAGCCCCAGCATTTT	CASSQESRTGRKSSSNQPQHF
once	TRBV3-1/TRBV3-2	TRBJ2-1	TRBD2	TGTGCCAGCAGCCAAGGGACTAGCGCCAATGAGCAGTTCTTC	CASSQGTSANEQFF
once	TRBV9	TRBJ1-6	.	TGTGCCAGCAGCGTAGTTCCGGGGAATTCACCCCTCCACTTT	CASSVVPGNSPLHF
.	TRBV5-8	TRBJ1-1	TRBD1	TGTGCCAGCTCGGGACAGGGGTTCTGGTACACTGAAGCTTTCTTT	CASSGQGFWYTEAFF
.	TRBV14	TRBJ2-1	.	TGTGCCAGCAGCCAAGACCGGGTATGGCAGTTCTTC	CASSQDRVWQFF
.	TRBV4-1	TRBJ1-1	.	TGCGCCAGCAGCTATCGAGGGGGTCAAGTCGACACTGAAGCTTTCTTT	CASSYRGGQVDTEAFF
.	TRBV6-5	TRBJ2-2	TRBD2	TGTGCCAGCACCCTAGCGGGATACACCGGGGAGCTGTTTTTT	CASTLAGYTGELFF
.	TRBV30	TRBJ2-1	TRBD2	TGTGCCTGGAGTGCTTTTCCCACAGCGGGAGGGCCGAACAATGAGCAGTTCTTC	CAWSAFPTAGGPNNEQFF
.	TRBV18	TRBJ2-7	TRBD1	TGTGCCAGCTCACCCTGGACAGGTACCACCTACGAGCAGTACTTC	CASSPWTGTTYEQYF
.	TRBV9	TRBJ2-2	.	TGTGCCAGCAGCGTAGCGGTCCTGAACACCGGGGAGCTGTTTTTT	CASSVAVLNTGELFF
.	TRBV19	TRBJ1-4	.	TGTGCCAGTAGTATGGGGAGGTGGGCAACTAATGAAAAACTGTTTTTT	CASSMGRWATNEKLFF
.	TRBV3-1/TRBV3-2	TRBJ2-1	.	TGTGCCAGCAGCCAAGATAGGGGAAGTATTTACAATGAGCAGTTCTTC	CASSQDRGSIYNEQFF
once	TRBV6-6	TRBJ1-5	.	TGTGCCAGCAGCTTTAATAGCAATCAGCCCCAGCATTTT	CASSFNSNQPQHF
.	TRBV4-3	TRBJ2-3	TRBD2	TGCGCCAGCAGCCAAGGGCGCGGGAGTACCACAGATACGCAGTATTTT	CASSQGRGSTTDTQYF
.	TRBV3-1/TRBV3-2	TRBJ2-7	.	.	CASILGTYYEQYF
medium-sized	TRBV7-2	TRBJ1-3	.	TGTGCCAGCAGCTTAGAGTGGCAGGCGATCTCTGGAAACACCATATATTTT	CASSLEWQAISGNTIYF